These T cell receptor beta chains were read from a single sample in a study of OX40 agonist ivuxolimab in advanced cancers. Assay: immunoSEQ multiplex PCR; the TCRdb copy retains only in-frame clones and omits some. The table records around 17,000 clones, around 80% of them present only once. This specimen was CD4+ or CD8+ T cells sorted from blood, taken in a trial of the OX40 agonist ivuxolimab. The receptors originated from an adult with an advanced solid tumor such as melanoma, head and neck, liver or kidney cancer. CDR3s include the opening cysteine and the closing phenylalanine or tryptophan. Fields, in order: D gene, V gene, J gene, clone size, CDR3 protein, CDR3 DNA. The D gene is left open where the match is weak. Part of the rows lack a size; the others show once, few, many or a class for expanded clones.

.	TRBV5-6	TRBJ1-2	few	CASSSQGYGYTF	TGTGCCAGCAGCTCCCAGGGCTATGGCTACACCTTC
.	TRBV7-8	TRBJ2-7	.	CASSPGPATDEQYF	TGTGCCAGCAGCCCTGGGCCCGCCACCGACGAGCAGTACTTC
TRBD2	TRBV6-6	TRBJ2-5	.	CASSYPTSSGQETQYF	TGTGCCAGCAGTTACCCAACTTCTAGCGGCCAAGAGACCCAGTACTTC
.	TRBV6-1	TRBJ1-4	.	CASSEARGGDEKLFF	TGTGCCAGCAGTGAAGCACGAGGGGGGGATGAAAAACTGTTTTTT
TRBD2	TRBV27	TRBJ2-1	.	CASSLLQSGGANEQFF	TGTGCCAGCAGTTTATTACAAAGCGGGGGGGCAAATGAGCAGTTCTTC
.	TRBV2	TRBJ1-1	.	CASNPAITEAFF	TGTGCCAGCAATCCGGCGATCACTGAAGCTTTCTTT
.	TRBV10-3	TRBJ1-1	.	CAISEGGMNTEAFF	TGTGCCATCAGTGAGGGGGGAATGAACACTGAAGCTTTCTTT
TRBD1	TRBV29-1	TRBJ2-7	.	CSVGWTGGDEQYF	TGCAGCGTTGGTTGGACAGGGGGCGACGAGCAGTACTTC
.	TRBV7-9	TRBJ1-5	.	CASSSSLGANQPQHF	TGTGCCAGCAGCTCCTCCCTAGGGGCCAATCAGCCCCAGCATTTT
.	TRBV7-9	TRBJ1-3	.	CASSLQGLSGNTIYF	TGTGCCAGCAGCTTACAGGGCCTCTCTGGAAACACCATATATTTT
.	TRBV19	TRBJ1-5	.	CASSATYGNQPQHF	TGTGCCAGTAGTGCGACGTACGGCAATCAGCCCCAGCATTTT
TRBD2	TRBV4-1	TRBJ2-1	.	CASSIWAAGGSEQFF	TGCGCCAGCAGCATCTGGGCGGCGGGGGGGAGTGAGCAGTTCTTC
.	TRBV28	TRBJ2-1	few	CASSMIRDNEQFF	TGTGCCAGCAGTATGATCAGGGATAATGAGCAGTTCTTC
.	TRBV7-3	TRBJ1-2	.	CASSPLGGGRTGYTF	TGTGCCAGCAGCCCCCTAGGGGGAGGGAGGACTGGCTACACCTTC
.	TRBV27	TRBJ1-1	few	CASSFSGGSMEAFF	TGTGCCAGCAGTTTTAGTGGGGGATCCATGGAAGCTTTCTTT
.	TRBV6-6	TRBJ1-1	.	CASRPGARTEAFF	TGTGCCAGCAGGCCAGGGGCTCGGACTGAAGCTTTCTTT
TRBD1	TRBV4-1	TRBJ1-4	.	CASSQDGPGQGKEKLFF	TGCGCCAGCAGCCAAGATGGGCCGGGACAGGGAAAAGAAAAACTGTTTTTT
.	TRBV9	TRBJ1-2	few	CASSVGGASAGGYTF	TGTGCCAGCAGCGTAGGAGGGGCGTCGGCGGGAGGCTACACCTTC
TRBD1	TRBV6-5	TRBJ2-7	.	CASSVGTGVSYEQYF	TGTGCCAGCAGTGTGGGGACAGGGGTCTCCTACGAGCAGTACTTC
TRBD2	TRBV5-1	TRBJ2-3	.	CASSLEYGGAADTQYF	TGCGCCAGCAGCTTGGAGTACGGGGGGGCAGCAGATACGCAGTATTTT
.	TRBV5-6	TRBJ1-6	.	CASSYGTSRSLHF	TGTGCCAGCAGCTACGGAACCTCGAGGTCCCTCCACTTT
TRBD2	TRBV4-3	TRBJ2-2	.	CASSQGLAEGLGWTGELFF	TGCGCCAGCAGCCAAGGACTAGCGGAGGGCCTGGGTTGGACCGGGGAGCTGTTTTTT
.	TRBV30	TRBJ1-5	few	CAWSVWEDQPQHF	TGTGCCTGGAGTGTATGGGAGGATCAGCCCCAGCATTTT
.	TRBV15	TRBJ1-2	.	CATSRDRINYGYTF	TGTGCCACCAGCAGAGATCGTATTAACTATGGCTACACCTTC
TRBD1	TRBV19	TRBJ1-1	.	CASRTGGTEAFF	TGTGCCAGTAGGACAGGGGGCACTGAAGCTTTCTTT
TRBD1	TRBV19	TRBJ1-5	once	CASSISGQGNQPQHF	TGTGCCAGTAGTATCTCTGGACAGGGAAATCAGCCCCAGCATTTT
.	TRBV7-9	TRBJ2-7	.	CASSLGENSYEQYF	TGTGCCAGCAGCTTAGGAGAGAATTCCTACGAGCAGTACTTC
.	TRBV7-9	TRBJ1-1	.	CASSFFENTEAFF	TGTGCCAGCAGCTTTTTTGAGAACACTGAAGCTTTCTTT
.	TRBV19	TRBJ2-7	.	CASSTTGGPSYEQYF	TGTGCCAGTAGTACCACCGGGGGCCCCTCCTACGAGCAGTACTTC
.	TRBV4-3	TRBJ1-3	.	CASSQDGLPGNTIYF	TGCGCCAGCAGCCAAGATGGCCTTCCAGGAAACACCATATATTTT
TRBD1	TRBV6-6	TRBJ1-5	.	CASSYGTGGAQPQHF	TGTGCCAGCAGTTACGGGACAGGGGGGGCTCAGCCCCAGCATTTT
.	TRBV13	TRBJ2-5	.	CASGLNRYQETQYF	TGTGCCAGCGGCTTAAATCGGTACCAAGAGACCCAGTACTTC
TRBD2	TRBV5-8	TRBJ2-7	.	CASSPRLAGDLNSYEQYF	TGTGCCAGCAGCCCAAGACTAGCGGGAGACCTTAACTCCTACGAGCAGTACTTC
.	TRBV27	TRBJ2-7	.	CASSPSGLNEQYF	TGTGCCAGCAGTCCATCGGGTTTGAACGAGCAGTACTTC
TRBD1	TRBV19	TRBJ1-1	.	CASSIRTGGMNTEAFF	TGTGCCAGTAGTATTAGAACAGGGGGGATGAACACTGAAGCTTTCTTT
TRBD2	TRBV15	TRBJ2-1	.	CATSSSSGSDEQFF	TGTGCCACCAGCAGCTCTAGCGGGAGTGACGAGCAGTTCTTC
TRBD2	TRBV10-3	TRBJ2-7	.	CAITRTSGSWYEQYF	TGTGCCATCACCCGCACTAGCGGGAGTTGGTACGAGCAGTACTTC
TRBD2	TRBV29-1	TRBJ2-1	.	CSVEAPGGSSGNNNEQFF	TGCAGCGTTGAAGCACCGGGAGGGTCTAGCGGGAATAACAATGAGCAGTTCTTC
.	TRBV9	TRBJ2-1	.	CASSGLGQGGTGEQFF	TGTGCCAGCAGTGGACTGGGGCAGGGTGGAACAGGGGAGCAGTTCTTC
.	TRBV6-1	TRBJ2-1	.	CASSGLDAYNEQFF	TGTGCCAGCAGTGGACTAGACGCCTACAATGAGCAGTTCTTC
.	TRBV27	TRBJ2-6	.	CASSLGGSGANVLTF	TGTGCCAGCAGTTTAGGGGGCTCTGGGGCCAACGTCCTGACTTTC
.	TRBV10-1	TRBJ2-6	.	CASSYRLRSHKVGF	TGCGCCAGCAGTTACCGCTTAAGATCGCACAAAGTCGGGTTC